The present T cell receptor (beta chain) was sequenced within a study of spatial heterogeneity in lung cancer. TCRdb re-called the 5' RACE reads through MiXCR, storing one row per CDR3 protein. The sample shows 35,000 to 45,000 distinct CDR3 sequences, 20% to 25% of them seen only once. Time point described: blood at routine non-recurrence follow-up after resection. This CDR3 is 16 amino acids long. With 1 base clipped from V and 5 bases from J, the junction kept 8 bases outside the gene matches. Per the germline V gene, CDR1 is MGHRA and CDR2 is YSYEKL. This specimen consisted of PBMCs, obtained at follow-up. This receptor was taken from a female donor with early-stage non-small cell lung cancer. The chain has TRBV4-1 and TRBJ2-3; 8 bases fit TRBD2. CDR3 DNA sequence: TGCGCCAGCAGCCAAGGGGTGGCGGGGGGAGTAGATACGCAGTATTTT. It codes for CASSQGVAGGVDTQYF.